This TCR beta chain was obtained from a study of shared clonotypes between healthy human individuals. Findings and limits, study-wide: Generally, naive subsets (rather than memory subsets) showed larger estimated richness.

The repertoire was sequenced with immunoSEQ multiplex PCR; TCRdb's copy has only in-frame clones and lacks some. In the table there are about 820,000 clones, 92% of which are singletons. CD45RO-negative, CCR7-positively selected cells formed the naive CD8 fraction, excluding terminally differentiated effector memory CD45RA+ cells. Every donor, a Caucasian adult, lived in Nashville, Tennessee. This clone was seen once. Its specificity is not known. Sequencing used naive CD8+ T cells sorted from blood. This receptor was identified in a man aged 25-45 years in good health.

CDR3 amino acids: CASTSGEGYEQYF. The CDR3 region has the DNA TGTGCCAGCACCTCTGGAGAGGGCTACGAGCAGTACTTC. The chain recombines TRBV11-2 with TRBJ2-7, with a possible D match to TRBD2 (5 bases). The V end lost 7 bases, the J end lost 3 bases, and 13 bases lay between the germline ends. CDR3 length: 13 residues. Per the germline V gene, CDR1 is SGHAT and CDR2 is FQNNGV.